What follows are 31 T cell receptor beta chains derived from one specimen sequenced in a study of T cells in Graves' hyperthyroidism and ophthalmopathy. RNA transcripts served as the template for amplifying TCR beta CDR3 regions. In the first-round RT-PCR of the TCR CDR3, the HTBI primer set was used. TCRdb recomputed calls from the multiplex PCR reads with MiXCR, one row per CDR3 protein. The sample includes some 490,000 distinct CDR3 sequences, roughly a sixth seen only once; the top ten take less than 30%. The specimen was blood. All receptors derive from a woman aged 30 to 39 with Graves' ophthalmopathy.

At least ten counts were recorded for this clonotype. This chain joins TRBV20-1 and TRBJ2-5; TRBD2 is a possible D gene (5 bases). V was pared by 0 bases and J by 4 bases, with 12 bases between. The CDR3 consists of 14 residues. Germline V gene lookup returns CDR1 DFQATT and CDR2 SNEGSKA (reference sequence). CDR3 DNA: TGCAGTGCTAGAGATGGGTGGGCGGGAGAGACCCAGTACTTC. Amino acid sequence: CSARDGWAGETQYF.

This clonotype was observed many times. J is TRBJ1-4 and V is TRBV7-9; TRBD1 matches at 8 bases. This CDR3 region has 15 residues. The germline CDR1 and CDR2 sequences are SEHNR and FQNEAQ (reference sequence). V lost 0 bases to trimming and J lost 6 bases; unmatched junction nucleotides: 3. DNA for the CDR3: TGTGCCAGCAGCTTAGCCCAGGGGGCTTATGAAAAACTGTTTTTT. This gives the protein CASSLAQGAYEKLFF.

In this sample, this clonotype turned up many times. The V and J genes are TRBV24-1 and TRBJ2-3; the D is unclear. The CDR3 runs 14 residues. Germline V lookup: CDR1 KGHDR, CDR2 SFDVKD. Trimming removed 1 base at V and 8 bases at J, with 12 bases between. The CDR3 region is CATSDFSTWSTQYF. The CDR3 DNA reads TGTGCCACCAGTGATTTTTCCACCTGGAGTACGCAGTATTTT.

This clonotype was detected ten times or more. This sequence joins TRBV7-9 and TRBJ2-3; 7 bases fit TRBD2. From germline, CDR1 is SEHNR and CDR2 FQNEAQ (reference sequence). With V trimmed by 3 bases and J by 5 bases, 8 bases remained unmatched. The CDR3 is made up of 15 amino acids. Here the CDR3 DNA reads TGTGCCAGCAGCTTGTCGGGCGGGAGAGGAGATACGCAGTATTTT. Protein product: CASSLSGGRGDTQYF.

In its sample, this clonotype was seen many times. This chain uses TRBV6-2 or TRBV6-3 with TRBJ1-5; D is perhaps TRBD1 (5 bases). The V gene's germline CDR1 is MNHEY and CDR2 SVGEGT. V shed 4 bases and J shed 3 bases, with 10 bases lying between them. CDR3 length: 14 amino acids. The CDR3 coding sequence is TGTGCCAGCAGTTGGGGACGAGTCAATCAGCCCCAGCATTTT. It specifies CASSWGRVNQPQHF.

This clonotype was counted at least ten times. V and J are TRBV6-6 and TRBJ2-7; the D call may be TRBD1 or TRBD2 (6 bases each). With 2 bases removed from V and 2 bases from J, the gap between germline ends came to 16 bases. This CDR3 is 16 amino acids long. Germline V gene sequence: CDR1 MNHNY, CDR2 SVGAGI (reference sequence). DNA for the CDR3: TGTGCCAGCAGTTACGGGTCAGGGGACTCACCCTACGAGCAGTACTTC. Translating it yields CASSYGSGDSPYEQYF.

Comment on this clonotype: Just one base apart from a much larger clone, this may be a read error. The CDR3 protein is CASEREGPTGSEQFF. As DNA, the CDR3 is TGTGCCAGCGAGAGGGAAGGCCCCACGGGTAGTGAGCAGTTCTTC. The chain uses TRBV7-2 and TRBJ2-1; D perhaps matches TRBD2 (5 bases). V was trimmed by 8 bases and J by 9 bases, leaving 23 bases between them. Germline loops: CDR1 SGHTA, CDR2 FQGNSA. CDR3 length: 15 residues.

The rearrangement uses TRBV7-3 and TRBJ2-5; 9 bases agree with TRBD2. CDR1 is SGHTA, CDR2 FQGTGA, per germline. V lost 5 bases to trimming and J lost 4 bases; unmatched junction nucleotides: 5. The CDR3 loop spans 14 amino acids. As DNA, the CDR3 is TGTGCCAGCAGCCCTAGCGGGATAGCAGAGACCCAGTACTTC. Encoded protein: CASSPSGIAETQYF.

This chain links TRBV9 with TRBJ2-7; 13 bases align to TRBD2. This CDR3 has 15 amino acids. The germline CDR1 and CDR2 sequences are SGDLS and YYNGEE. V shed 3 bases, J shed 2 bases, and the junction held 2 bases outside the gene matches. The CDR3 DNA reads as TGTGCCAGCAGCGGGACTAGCGGGAGTACCTACGAGCAGTACTTC. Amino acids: CASSGTSGSTYEQYF. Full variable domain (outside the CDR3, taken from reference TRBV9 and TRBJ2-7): DSGVTQTPKHLITATGQRVTLRCSPRSGDLSVYWYQQSLDQGLQFLIQYYNGEERAKGNILERFSAQQFPDLHSELNLSSLELGDSALYFCASSGTSGSTYEQYFGPGTRLTVT.

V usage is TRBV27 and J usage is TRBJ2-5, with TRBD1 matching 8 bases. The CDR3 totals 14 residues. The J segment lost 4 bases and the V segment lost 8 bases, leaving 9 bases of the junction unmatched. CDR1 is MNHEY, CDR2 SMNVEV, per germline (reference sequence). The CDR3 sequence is CASGRTGRGETQYF. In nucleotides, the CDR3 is TGTGCCAGCGGACGGACAGGGCGGGGAGAGACCCAGTACTTC.

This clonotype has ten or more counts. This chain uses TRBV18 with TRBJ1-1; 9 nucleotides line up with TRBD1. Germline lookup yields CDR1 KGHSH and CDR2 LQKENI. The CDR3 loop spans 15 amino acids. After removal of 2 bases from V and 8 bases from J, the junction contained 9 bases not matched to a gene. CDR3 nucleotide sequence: TGTGCCAGCTCACCAGCCCCGGGACAGGGAAGAGAAGCTTTCTTT. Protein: CASSPAPGQGREAFF.

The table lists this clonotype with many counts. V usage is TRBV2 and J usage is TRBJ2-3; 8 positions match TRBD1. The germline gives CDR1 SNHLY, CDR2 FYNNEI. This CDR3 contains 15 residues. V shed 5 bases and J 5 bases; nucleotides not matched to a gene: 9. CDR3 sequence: CASSYGTGYEDTQYF. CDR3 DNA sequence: TGTGCCAGCAGTTACGGGACAGGCTATGAAGATACGCAGTATTTT.

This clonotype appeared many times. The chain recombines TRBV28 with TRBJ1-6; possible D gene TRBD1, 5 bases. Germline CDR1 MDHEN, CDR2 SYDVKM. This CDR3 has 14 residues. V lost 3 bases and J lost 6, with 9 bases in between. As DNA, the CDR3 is TGTGCCAGCAGTTTTGGCAGGGCTAATTCACCCCTCCACTTT. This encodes CASSFGRANSPLHF. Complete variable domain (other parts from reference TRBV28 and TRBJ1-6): DVKVTQSSRYLVKRTGEKVFLECVQDMDHENMFWYRQDPGLGLRLIYFSYDVKMKEKGDIPEGYSVSREKKERFSLILESASTNQTSMYLCASSFGRANSPLHFGNGTRLTVT.

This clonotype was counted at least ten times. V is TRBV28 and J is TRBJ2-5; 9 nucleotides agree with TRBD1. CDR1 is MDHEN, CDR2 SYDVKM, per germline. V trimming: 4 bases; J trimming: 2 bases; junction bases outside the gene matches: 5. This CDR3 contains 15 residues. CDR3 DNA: TGTGCCAGCAGTTCCTCCGGGACAGGGCAAGAGACCCAGTACTTC. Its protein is CASSSSGTGQETQYF.

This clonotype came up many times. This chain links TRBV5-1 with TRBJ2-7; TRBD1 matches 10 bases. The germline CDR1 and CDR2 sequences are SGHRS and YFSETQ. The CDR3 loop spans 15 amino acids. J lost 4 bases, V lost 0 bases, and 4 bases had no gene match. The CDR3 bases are TGCGCCAGCAGCTTGGCGGGACAGGGGATTTACGAGCAGTACTTC. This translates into CASSLAGQGIYEQYF.

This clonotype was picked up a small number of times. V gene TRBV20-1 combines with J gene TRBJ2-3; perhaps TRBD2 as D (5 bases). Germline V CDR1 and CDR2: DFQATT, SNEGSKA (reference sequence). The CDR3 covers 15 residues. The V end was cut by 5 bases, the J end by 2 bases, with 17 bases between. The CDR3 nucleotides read TGCAGTGCTTCCGAAATAGCGACTTCCACAGATACGCAGTATTTT. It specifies CSASEIATSTDTQYF.

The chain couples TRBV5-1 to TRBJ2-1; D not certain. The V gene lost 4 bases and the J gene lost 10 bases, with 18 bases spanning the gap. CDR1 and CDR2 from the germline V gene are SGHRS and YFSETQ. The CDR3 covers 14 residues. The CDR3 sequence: CASSLGIPPEEQFF. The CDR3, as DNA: TGCGCCAGCAGCCTGGGCATACCCCCGGAGGAGCAGTTCTTC.

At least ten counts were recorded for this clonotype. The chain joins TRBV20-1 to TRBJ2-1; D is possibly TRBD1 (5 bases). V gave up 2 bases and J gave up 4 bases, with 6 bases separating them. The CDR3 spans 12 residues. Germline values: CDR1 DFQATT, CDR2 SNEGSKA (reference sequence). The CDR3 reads CSARQGYNEQFF. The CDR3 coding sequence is TGCAGTGCTAGACAGGGATACAATGAGCAGTTCTTC.

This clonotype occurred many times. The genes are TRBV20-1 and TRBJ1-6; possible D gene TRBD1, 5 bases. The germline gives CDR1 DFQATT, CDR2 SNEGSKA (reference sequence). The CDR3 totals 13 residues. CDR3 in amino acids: CTLGGANNSPLHF. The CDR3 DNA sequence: TGCACTCTCGGAGGGGCAAATAATTCACCCCTCCACTTT.

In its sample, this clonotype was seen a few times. Here the CDR3 DNA reads TGTGCCAGCAGCCCACATAGCGGGGTGGCCTACAATGAGCAGTTCTTC. Protein sequence: CASSPHSGVAYNEQFF. V and J are TRBV3-1 and TRBJ2-1, with 8 bases that match TRBD2. V dropped 4 bases and J dropped 2; count of bases not matched to a gene: 7. The CDR3 has 16 residues. Germline V gene data show CDR1 as LGHDT and CDR2 as YNNKEL (reference sequence).

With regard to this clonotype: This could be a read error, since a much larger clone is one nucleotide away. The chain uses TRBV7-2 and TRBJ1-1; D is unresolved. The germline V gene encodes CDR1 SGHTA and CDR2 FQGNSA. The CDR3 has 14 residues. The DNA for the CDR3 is TGTGCCAGCGGCTTAACAGAAATGAACACTGAAGCTTTCTTT. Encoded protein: CASGLTEMNTEAFF.

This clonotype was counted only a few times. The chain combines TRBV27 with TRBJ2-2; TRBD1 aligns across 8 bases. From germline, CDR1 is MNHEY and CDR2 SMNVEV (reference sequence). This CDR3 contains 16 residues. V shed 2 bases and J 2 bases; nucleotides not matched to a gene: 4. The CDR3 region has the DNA TGTGCCAGCAGTTTAACGGACAGGGCAAACACCGGGGAGCTGTTTTTT. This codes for CASSLTDRANTGELFF.

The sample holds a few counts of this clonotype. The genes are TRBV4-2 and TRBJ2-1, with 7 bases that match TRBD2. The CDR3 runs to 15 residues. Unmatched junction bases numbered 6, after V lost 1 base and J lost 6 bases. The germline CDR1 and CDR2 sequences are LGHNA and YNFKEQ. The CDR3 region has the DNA TGTGCCAGCAGCCAAGTTCAAGCGGGACGCAATGAGCAGTTCTTC. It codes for CASSQVQAGRNEQFF.

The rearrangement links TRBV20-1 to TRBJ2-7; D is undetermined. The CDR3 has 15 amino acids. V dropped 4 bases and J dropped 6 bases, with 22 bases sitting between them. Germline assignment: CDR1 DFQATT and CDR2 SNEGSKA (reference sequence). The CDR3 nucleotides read TGCAGTGCTACAAATTCCGCGACACCCGCGGTCGAGCAGTACTTC. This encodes CSATNSATPAVEQYF.

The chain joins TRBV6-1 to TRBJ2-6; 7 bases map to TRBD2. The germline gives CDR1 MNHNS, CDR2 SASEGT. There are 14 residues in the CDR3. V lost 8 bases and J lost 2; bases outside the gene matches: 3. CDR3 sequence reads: CASLGGAGANVLTF. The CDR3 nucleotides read TGTGCCAGCTTGGGGGGGGCTGGGGCCAACGTCCTGACTTTC.

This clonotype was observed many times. The CDR3 sequence is CASSRRGRGYTEAFF. The DNA of the CDR3 is TGTGCCAGCAGTCGCCGGGGGCGGGGGTACACTGAAGCTTTCTTT. The chain links TRBV6-1 to TRBJ1-1; perhaps TRBD1 as D (6 bases). This CDR3 region has 15 residues. Germline assignment: CDR1 MNHNS and CDR2 SASEGT. Trimming shortened V by 5 bases and J by 3 bases, and 16 bases separated the two germline ends.

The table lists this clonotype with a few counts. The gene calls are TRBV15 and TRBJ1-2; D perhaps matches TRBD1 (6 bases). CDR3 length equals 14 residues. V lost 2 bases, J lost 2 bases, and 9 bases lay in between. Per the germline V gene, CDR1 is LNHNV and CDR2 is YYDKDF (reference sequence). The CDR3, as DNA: TGTGCCACCAGCAGAATAACAGGGAACTATGGCTACACCTTC. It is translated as CATSRITGNYGYTF.

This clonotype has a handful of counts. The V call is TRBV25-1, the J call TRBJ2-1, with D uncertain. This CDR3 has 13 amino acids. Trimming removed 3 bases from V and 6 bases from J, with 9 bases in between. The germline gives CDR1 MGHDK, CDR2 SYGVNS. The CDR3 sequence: CASSDSWVNEQFF. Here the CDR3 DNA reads TGTGCCAGCAGTGACTCGTGGGTCAATGAGCAGTTCTTC. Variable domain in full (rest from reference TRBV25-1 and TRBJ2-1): EADIYQTPRYLVIGTGKKITLECSQTMGHDKMYWYQQDPGMELHLIHYSYGVNSTEKGDLSSESTVSRIRTEHFPLTLESARPSHTSQYLCASSDSWVNEQFFGPGTRLTVL.

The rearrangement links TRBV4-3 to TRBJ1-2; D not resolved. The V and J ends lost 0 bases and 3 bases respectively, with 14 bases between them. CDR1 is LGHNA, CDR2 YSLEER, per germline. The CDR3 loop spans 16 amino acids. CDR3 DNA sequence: TGCGCCAGCAGCCAAGATCGCGGGGTCAGCTACTATGGCTACACCTTC. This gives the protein CASSQDRGVSYYGYTF.

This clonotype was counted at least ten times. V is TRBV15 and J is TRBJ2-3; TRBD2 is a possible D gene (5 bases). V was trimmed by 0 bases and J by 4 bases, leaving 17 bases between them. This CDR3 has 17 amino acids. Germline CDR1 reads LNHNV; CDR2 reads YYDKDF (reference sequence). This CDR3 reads CATSRDPIGPGSDTQYF. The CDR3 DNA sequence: TGTGCCACCAGCAGAGATCCAATCGGCCCGGGATCAGATACGCAGTATTTT.

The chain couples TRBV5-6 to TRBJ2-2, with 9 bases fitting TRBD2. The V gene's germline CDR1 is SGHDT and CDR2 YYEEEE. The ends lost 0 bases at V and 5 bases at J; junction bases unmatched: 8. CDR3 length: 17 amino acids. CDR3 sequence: CASSLELREGPTGELFF. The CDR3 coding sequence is TGTGCCAGCAGCTTGGAGTTGCGGGAGGGCCCTACCGGGGAGCTGTTTTTT.